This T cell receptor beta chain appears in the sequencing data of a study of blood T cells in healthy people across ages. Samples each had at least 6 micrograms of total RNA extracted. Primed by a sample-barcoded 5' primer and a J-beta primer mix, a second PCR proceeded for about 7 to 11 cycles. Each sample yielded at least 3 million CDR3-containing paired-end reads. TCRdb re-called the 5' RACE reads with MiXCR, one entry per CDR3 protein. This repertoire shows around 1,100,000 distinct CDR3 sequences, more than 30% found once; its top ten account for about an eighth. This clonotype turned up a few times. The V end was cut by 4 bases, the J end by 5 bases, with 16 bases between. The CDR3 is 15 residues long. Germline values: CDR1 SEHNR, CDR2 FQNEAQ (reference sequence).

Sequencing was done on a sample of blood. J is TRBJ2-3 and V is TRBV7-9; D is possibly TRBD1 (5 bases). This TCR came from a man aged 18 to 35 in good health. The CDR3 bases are TGTGCCAGCAGCTGGAAGGGGCCTAGGATAGATACGCAGTATTTT. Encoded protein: CASSWKGPRIDTQYF.